This is a list of T cell receptor beta chains from one sample in a study of neurological immune-mediated disorders. TCRdb reanalysed the 5' RACE reads using MiXCR and keeps one entry per CDR3 protein. The sample has some 48,000 distinct CDR3 sequences, 4.5% to 7% seen once. Material: CD4+ T cells from blood. Source of these receptors: a woman aged 18-29 years with multiple sclerosis. CDR3s include the opening cysteine and the closing phenylalanine or tryptophan. D genes are given only for firm matches. A clone size is listed for some rows: how often the clone was seen (once, few, many), or a class if it is expanded.

V	D	J	size	DNA	CDR3
TRBV7-8	TRBD2	TRBJ2-1	many	TGTGCCAGCAGCTTAGTGACTAGCGCCCATGAGCAGTTCTTC	CASSLVTSAHEQFF
TRBV7-3	TRBD2	TRBJ2-1	many	TGTGCCAGCAGCTTATTAGCTAGCGGGGGGAACAATGAGCAGTTCTTC	CASSLLASGGNNEQFF
TRBV6-6	NA	TRBJ1-3	many	TGTGCCAGCAGTGAGCAAGGGGCCTCTGGAAACACCATATATTTT	CASSEQGASGNTIYF
TRBV20-1	TRBD1	TRBJ1-1	many	TGCAGTGCTGGGGGACAGGGGGCACGGAACACTGAAGCTTTCTTT	CSAGGQGARNTEAFF
TRBV5-1	TRBD2	TRBJ2-6	many	TGCGCCAGCAGCTTGGCCGGATTGGCTAGCGGGACTGGGGCCAACGTCCTGACTTTC	CASSLAGLASGTGANVLTF
TRBV5-1	TRBD1	TRBJ1-3	many	TGCGCCAGCAGCCCCGACAGGGATCGAAACACCATATATTTT	CASSPDRDRNTIYF
TRBV2	NA	TRBJ2-5	many	TGTGCCAGCAGTGACCCGGGGGCCTGGGAGACCCAGTACTTC	CASSDPGAWETQYF
TRBV12-3/TRBV12-4	NA	TRBJ2-1	NA	TGTGCCAGCAGTGTCGGAAGGCCGTCCTACAATGAGCAGTTCTTC	CASSVGRPSYNEQFF
TRBV18	NA	TRBJ1-1	many	TGTGCCAGCTCACCAGAAATAGGTTTAGTGAACACTGAAGCTTTCTTT	CASSPEIGLVNTEAFF
TRBV18	NA	TRBJ2-1	many	TGTGCCAGCTCACCCGGAGGGGGCAATGAGCAGTTCTTC	CASSPGGGNEQFF
TRBV5-1	NA	TRBJ1-4	many	TGCGCCAGCAGCTTGGCAGGGGTGAAGGAAAAACTGTTTTTT	CASSLAGVKEKLFF
TRBV20-1	NA	TRBJ1-4	many	TGCAGTGCTAGTGGCGGGGCTACTAATGAAAAACTGTTTTTT	CSASGGATNEKLFF
TRBV12-3/TRBV12-4	TRBD1	TRBJ1-1	many	TGTGCCAGCATCGTACAGGGGGCAGGTGAAGCTTTCTTT	CASIVQGAGEAFF
TRBV6-5	NA	TRBJ2-6	many	TGTGCCAGCAGCCGGGATTTAGGATCTGGGGCCAACGTCCTGACTTTC	CASSRDLGSGANVLTF
TRBV5-1	NA	TRBJ1-4	many	TGCGCCAGCAGCCTATCTGGTTCAACTAATGAAAAACTGTTTTTT	CASSLSGSTNEKLFF
TRBV20-1	TRBD1	TRBJ1-1	NA	TGCAGTGCTAGACCCCCGCTAGACAGGGGGTTAGCTTTCTTT	CSARPPLDRGLAFF
TRBV5-1	NA	TRBJ2-7	many	TGCGCCAGCAGCTTCCCCAAAGGGGCCCGGAGCAATACCTACGAGCAGTACTTC	CASSFPKGARSNTYEQYF
TRBV6-2/TRBV6-3	NA	TRBJ1-5	many	TGTGCCAGCAGTCCTACTTTCGGAGGGGGGCGTCAGCCCCAGCATTTT	CASSPTFGGGRQPQHF
TRBV15	NA	TRBJ2-1	many	TGTGCCACCTCCCTGCTGGGGGCCTACAATGAGCAGTTCTTC	CATSLLGAYNEQFF